Below are 18 T cell receptor beta chains sequenced from a single sample in a study of cytomegalovirus exposure and HLA in healthy donors. In the PCR, 60 Vbeta and 13 Jbeta primers were used. The repertoire was sequenced with immunoSEQ multiplex PCR; TCRdb's copy has only in-frame clones and lacks some. This sample has some 130,000 clones, with about 85% found just once. The material sequenced was PBMCs. The receptors here all came from a boy between 10 and 17 years old in good health and CMV-seronegative.

V gene TRBV29-1 combines with J gene TRBJ2-1; D not resolved. From germline, CDR1 is SQVTM and CDR2 ANQGSEA. Trimming cost V 6 bases and J 6 bases, with 12 bases left between them. The CDR3 runs 12 residues. The CDR3 DNA sequence: TGCAGCGTAACCCTACTTAGCAATGAGCAGTTCTTC. Its protein is CSVTLLSNEQFF.

The chain is built from TRBV7-9 and TRBJ1-1, with D tentatively TRBD1 (6 bases). The V end lost 2 bases, the J end lost 0 bases, and 13 bases lay between the germline ends. This CDR3 spans 16 amino acids. The germline gives CDR1 SEHNR, CDR2 FQNEAQ (reference sequence). The CDR3, as DNA: TGTGCCAGCAGCTTATCTCGAACAGGGATGAACACTGAAGCTTTCTTT. Translated: CASSLSRTGMNTEAFF.

The chain carries TRBV5-1 and TRBJ1-2; 9 bases line up with TRBD1. J lost 5 bases, V lost 8 bases, and 10 bases had no gene match. This CDR3 contains 14 residues. Germline-derived CDR1 and CDR2 are SGHRS and YFSETQ. The CDR3 coding sequence is TGCGCCAGGAAGGGACAGGGCAGAACGTATGGCTACACCTTC. Its protein is CARKGQGRTYGYTF.

The chain joins TRBV18 to TRBJ2-1; 8 bases map to TRBD1. This CDR3 is 15 amino acids long. The germline CDR1 and CDR2 sequences are KGHSH and LQKENI. V was pared by 2 bases and J by 4 bases, with 4 bases of the junction left unmatched. The CDR3 DNA reads TGTGCCAGCTCACCAGGAACAGGGGGATACAATGAGCAGTTCTTC. It yields the protein CASSPGTGGYNEQFF.

The chain joins TRBV25-1 to TRBJ2-7, with TRBD1 as a possible D gene (6 bases). Germline-derived CDR1 and CDR2 are MGHDK and SYGVNS. V lost 4 bases, J lost 2 bases, and 12 bases lay in between. This CDR3 has 14 residues. Here the CDR3 reads CASSVPDRTYEQYF. Written as DNA, the CDR3 is TGTGCCAGCAGTGTTCCCGACAGGACCTACGAGCAGTACTTC.

This clone was seen more than once but under ten times. The chain links TRBV5-5 to TRBJ1-3, with D possibly TRBD1 on 5 matching bases. Germline CDR1 reads SGHKS; CDR2 reads YYEKEE (reference sequence). V was pared by 4 bases and J by 3 bases, with 14 bases between. The CDR3 covers 15 residues. In DNA, the CDR3 is TGTGCCAGCAGCCAAATACAGGATTTTGGAAACACCATATATTTT. This codes for CASSQIQDFGNTIYF.

This clone turned up a few times. The chain combines TRBV6-5 with TRBJ2-1; possible D gene TRBD2, 5 bases. V shed 6 bases and J shed 8 bases, with 20 bases lying between them. This CDR3 is built from 15 residues. Per germline, CDR1 MNHEY and CDR2 SVGAGI. The CDR3 sequence: CASSEAWAAAHEQFF. The CDR3 coding sequence is TGTGCCAGCAGCGAGGCCTGGGCAGCGGCCCATGAGCAGTTCTTC.

The chain employs TRBV6-1 and TRBJ1-4; TRBD1 matches at 8 bases. Per germline, CDR1 MNHNS and CDR2 SASEGT. The CDR3 length is 15 residues. The trim removed 0 bases at V and 6 bases at J, leaving 3 bases unmatched. The CDR3 here is CASSEATGEHEKLFF. The CDR3, as DNA: TGTGCCAGCAGTGAAGCGACAGGGGAGCATGAAAAACTGTTTTTT.

The chain has TRBV5-1 and TRBJ2-1, with 12 bases aligning to TRBD2. The CDR3 has 15 amino acids. The germline V gene encodes CDR1 SGHRS and CDR2 YFSETQ. J gave up 7 bases and V 2 bases, and 4 bases lay outside the gene matches. Here the CDR3 DNA reads TGCGCCAGCAGCTTCGCGACTAGCGGGAGTAATGAGCAGTTCTTC. Protein product: CASSFATSGSNEQFF.

The count of this clone is one. The chain has TRBV30 and TRBJ2-5; no reliable D call. The J call may be faulty, since TRBJ2-7 better matches the DNA end. CDR3 length: 16 residues. From germline, CDR1 is GTSNPN and CDR2 SVGIG (reference sequence). Here the CDR3 reads CAWSTSPSSRGGEQYF. The CDR3 region has the DNA TGTGCCTGGAGTACATCACCTTCCTCCCGCGGCGGCGAGCAGTACTTC.

The genes are TRBV7-9 and TRBJ2-2; tentative D call: TRBD2 (7 bases). Trimming left V 0 bases short and J 6 bases short, with 17 bases between. The germline CDR1 and CDR2 sequences are SEHNR and FQNEAQ (reference sequence). The CDR3 is 17 amino acids. The CDR3 bases are TGTGCCAGCAGCTTAGCGGCGGGTACAGGGAGGGCCGGGGAGCTGTTTTTT. It translates to CASSLAAGTGRAGELFF. Looking up the rest from reference TRBV7-9 and TRBJ2-2 gives the full variable domain: DTGVSQNPRHKITKRGQNVTFRCDPISEHNRLYWYRQTLGQGPEFLTYFQNEAQLEKSRLLSDRFSAERPKGSFSTLEIQRTEQGDSAMYLCASSLAAGTGRAGELFFGEGSRLTVL.

V and J are TRBV25-1 and TRBJ1-3; D unresolved. The CDR3 has 16 residues. The V end lost 1 base, the J end lost 0 bases, and 10 bases lay between the germline ends. Per germline, CDR1 MGHDK and CDR2 SYGVNS. The CDR3 DNA reads as TGTGCCAGCAGTGAATCGGCAGGATACTCTGGAAACACCATATATTTT. This gives the protein CASSESAGYSGNTIYF. The full variable domain, rest sourced from reference TRBV25-1 and TRBJ1-3, is EADIYQTPRYLVIGTGKKITLECSQTMGHDKMYWYQQDPGMELHLIHYSYGVNSTEKGDLSSESTVSRIRTEHFPLTLESARPSHTSQYLCASSESAGYSGNTIYFGEGSWLTVV.

Remarks on this clone: At one end, the junction sequence differs from germline, possibly due to a read error. This chain joins TRBV6-5 and TRBJ1-2; TRBD1 matches 7 bases. The CDR3 spans 16 residues. CDR1 and CDR2 from the germline V gene are MNHEY and SVGAGI. The CDR3 protein is CASSYSRQGGSYGYPF. CDR3 nucleotide sequence: TGTGCCAGCAGTTACTCGCGACAGGGCGGTTCCTATGGCTACCCCTTC.

V gene TRBV5-4 combines with J gene TRBJ2-7, with TRBD1 as a possible D gene (6 bases). CDR3 length: 15 amino acids. The germline V and J ends were trimmed by 4 bases and 3 bases, with 17 bases remaining between them. Per germline, CDR1 SGHNT and CDR2 YYREEE (reference sequence). CDR3 DNA: TGTGCCAGCAGCACACAAAACAGGGTGGGCTACGAGCAGTACTTC. Translation gives CASSTQNRVGYEQYF.

The CDR3 nucleotides read TGTGCCAGCAGCTTCTCCGGGACTGATGGAAACACCATATATTTT. This encodes CASSFSGTDGNTIYF. This sequence joins TRBV9 and TRBJ1-3; possibly TRBD1 for D (5 bases). The CDR3 is made up of 15 amino acids. Per germline, CDR1 SGDLS and CDR2 YYNGEE. V was trimmed by 4 bases and J by 3 bases, leaving 14 bases between them.

The rearrangement joins TRBV30 to TRBJ2-7; D not certain. This CDR3 is 16 amino acids long. In germline, CDR1 is GTSNPN, CDR2 SVGIG (reference sequence). Trimming left V 2 bases short and J 6 bases short, with 23 bases between. In DNA form, the CDR3 reads TGTGCCTGGAGTACATCACCTTCCTCCCGCGGCGGCGAGCAGTACTTC. Residues: CAWSTSPSSRGGEQYF.

The chain carries TRBV2 and TRBJ1-2, with 10 bases fitting TRBD1. J lost 6 bases, V lost 4 bases, and 2 bases had no gene match. CDR3 length: 13 amino acids. Per germline, CDR1 SNHLY and CDR2 FYNNEI. CDR3 sequence reads: CASSVTGGDGYTF. The CDR3, as DNA: TGTGCCAGCAGTGTGACAGGGGGCGATGGCTACACCTTC.

This clone was found once. This CDR3 reads CASTRDKTYNEQFF. For the CDR3, the DNA is TGTGCCAGCACCCGGGACAAAACCTACAATGAGCAGTTCTTC. The rearrangement links TRBV2 to TRBJ2-1; a weak D match, TRBD1 (6 bases). V gave up 7 bases and J gave up 2 bases, with 12 bases separating them. CDR3 length: 14 residues. Germline values: CDR1 SNHLY, CDR2 FYNNEI.